Following are 21 T cell receptor beta chains from one sample sequenced in a study of human thymus T cells. From resections taken during corrective heart surgery, the thymus tissue was obtained. Sequencing used immunoSEQ multiplex PCR; TCRdb keeps in-frame clones, though not all of them. The sample has roughly 130,000 clones, around 95% seen once. The source material was thymus tissue. The receptors derive from a boy under two years old with a congenital heart defect but otherwise immunologically healthy.

The CDR3 is CASSDYEQYF. CDR3 coding DNA: TGTGCCAGCAGTGACTACGAGCAGTACTTC. The J gene is TRBJ2-7, the V gene TRBV6-5; D call uncertain. Germline V gene data show CDR1 as MNHEY and CDR2 as SVGAGI. The V and J ends lost 5 bases and 3 bases respectively, with 2 bases between them. The CDR3 contains 10 residues.

The chain links TRBV19 to TRBJ1-2; D is perhaps TRBD1 (6 bases). V lost 3 bases to trimming and J lost 8 bases, with 16 bases between them. CDR3 length: 14 amino acids. From germline, CDR1 is LNHDA and CDR2 SQIVND (reference sequence). The CDR3 DNA follows: TGTGCCAGTAGTATCTCCCCGGGGGCAGGCGGCTACACCTTC. Residues: CASSISPGAGGYTF.

The V gene is TRBV5-6, the J gene TRBJ2-7, with TRBD2 as a possible D gene (5 bases). The CDR3 extends over 18 amino acids. Germline-derived CDR1 and CDR2 are SGHDT and YYEEEE. The V end lost 0 bases, the J end lost 2 bases, and 21 bases lay between the germline ends. Here the CDR3 DNA reads TGTGCCAGCAGCTTGGTATCCAGGCCGGGCCAAGCGGCCTACGAGCAGTACTTC. This gives the protein CASSLVSRPGQAAYEQYF.

J is TRBJ2-7 and V is TRBV2, with 8 positions matching TRBD1. Germline CDR1 and CDR2: SNHLY and FYNNEI. V was pared by 7 bases and J by 3 bases, with 5 bases of the junction left unmatched. This CDR3 is built from 13 residues. CDR3: CASTRDRGYEQYF. CDR3 coding DNA: TGTGCCAGCACCCGTGACAGGGGCTACGAGCAGTACTTC.

The chain employs TRBV7-9 and TRBJ2-3; D call uncertain. Germline V CDR1 and CDR2: SEHNR, FQNEAQ (reference sequence). There are 12 residues in the CDR3. Trimming removed 5 bases at V and 7 bases at J, with 10 bases between. The CDR3, as DNA: TGTGCCAGCAGCCAGCCAGACAATACGCAGTATTTT. Amino acid sequence: CASSQPDNTQYF.

This clone appeared once. The chain links TRBV25-1 to TRBJ1-4; the D gene is possibly TRBD1 (5 bases). Germline V gene lookup returns CDR1 MGHDK and CDR2 SYGVNS. The CDR3 is 14 amino acids. The V gene lost 2 bases and the J gene lost 13 bases, with 17 bases spanning the gap. The CDR3 reads CASSEGPPRRGLFF. The CDR3 bases are TGTGCCAGCAGTGAAGGACCGCCCCGAAGGGGACTGTTTTTT. The full variable domain, completed using reference TRBV25-1 and TRBJ1-4, is EADIYQTPRYLVIGTGKKITLECSQTMGHDKMYWYQQDPGMELHLIHYSYGVNSTEKGDLSSESTVSRIRTEHFPLTLESARPSHTSQYLCASSEGPPRRGLFFGSGTQLSVL.

The chain combines TRBV29-1 with TRBJ1-2, with D possibly matching TRBD1 (6 bases). Per the germline V gene, CDR1 is SQVTM and CDR2 is ANQGSEA. This CDR3 has 12 residues. V was trimmed by 7 bases and J by 2 bases, leaving 11 bases between them. The CDR3 coding sequence is TGCAGCGGAGGGGGTCTAAACTATGGCTACACCTTC. This translates into CSGGGLNYGYTF.

V is TRBV12-5 and J is TRBJ2-1, with 8 bases that match TRBD2. The CDR3 totals 17 residues. V was pared by 2 bases and J by 2 bases, with 8 bases of the junction left unmatched. Germline loops: CDR1 LGHNT, CDR2 FRNRAP. In DNA form, the CDR3 reads TGTGCTAGTGGTTTGAGGCTAGCGGGCATCACCTACAATGAGCAGTTCTTC. Its protein is CASGLRLAGITYNEQFF.

The gene calls are TRBV7-2 and TRBJ2-7; D remains unclear. CDR1 SGHTA and CDR2 FQGNSA come from the germline V gene. The length of the CDR3 is 12 residues. V shed 4 bases and J shed 7 bases, with 11 bases lying between them. In DNA form, the CDR3 reads TGTGCCAGCAGCTCCTACTATGGGGAGCAGTACTTC. The encoded protein is CASSSYYGEQYF.

The chain joins TRBV5-6 to TRBJ1-1; perhaps TRBD1 as D (6 bases). Germline CDR1 and CDR2: SGHDT and YYEEEE. This CDR3 has 16 residues. Trimming shortened V by 0 bases and J by 4 bases, and 16 bases separated the two germline ends. The CDR3 DNA follows: TGTGCCAGCAGCTTGGAGGGGGAGGCAAGAGGCACTGAAGCTTTCTTT. It encodes CASSLEGEARGTEAFF. The full variable domain, completed using reference TRBV5-6 and TRBJ1-1, is DAGVTQSPTHLIKTRGQQVTLRCSPKSGHDTVSWYQQALGQGPQFIFQYYEEEERQRGNFPDRFSGHQFPNYSSELNVNALLLGDSALYLCASSLEGEARGTEAFFGQGTRLTVV.

The chain combines TRBV28 with TRBJ1-1; 10 bases are a match to TRBD1. Per germline, CDR1 MDHEN and CDR2 SYDVKM. This CDR3 is 16 amino acids long. V gave up 6 bases and J gave up 5 bases; unmatched junction bases: 12. The CDR3 DNA reads TGTGCCAGCAGACCCGACAGGGGGCGATCGGTTACTGAAGCTTTCTTT. Translation: CASRPDRGRSVTEAFF.

The CDR3 loop reads CASSPSLTGADYGYTF. CDR3 sequence (DNA): TGCGCCAGCAGCCCCTCCTTAACAGGGGCGGACTATGGCTACACCTTC. This chain uses TRBV4-3 with TRBJ1-2, with 7 positions matching TRBD1. CDR1 and CDR2 from the germline V gene are LGHNA and YSLEER. After removal of 4 bases from V and 3 bases from J, the junction contained 11 bases not matched to a gene. This CDR3 comprises 16 residues.

The rearrangement links TRBV2 to TRBJ2-4; D remains unclear. The V end was cut by 4 bases, the J end by 9 bases, with 10 bases between. CDR3 length: 12 residues. Germline-derived CDR1 and CDR2 are SNHLY and FYNNEI. The CDR3 is CASSGSWTIQYF. The CDR3 region has the DNA TGTGCCAGCAGTGGATCGTGGACCATTCAGTACTTC.

V gene TRBV27 combines with J gene TRBJ2-4, with TRBD2 as a possible D gene (5 bases). V lost 4 bases, J lost 2 bases, and 15 bases lay in between. The CDR3 covers 16 residues. Germline V gene lookup returns CDR1 MNHEY and CDR2 SMNVEV (reference sequence). The CDR3 DNA reads as TGTGCCAGCAGTTCCCCTCGGGGATTGACCAAAAACATTCAGTACTTC. This encodes CASSSPRGLTKNIQYF.

The V call is TRBV5-8, the J call TRBJ1-2, with 9 bases that match TRBD1. Looked up from germline, CDR1 is SGHTS and CDR2 is YDEGEE. V shed 5 bases, J shed 4 bases, and the junction held 3 bases outside the gene matches. This CDR3 is 13 amino acids long. CDR3 sequence (DNA): TGTGCCAGCAGTCGGGACAGGGCCTATGGCTACACCTTC. Protein sequence: CASSRDRAYGYTF.

This clone occurred once. The chain combines TRBV25-1 with TRBJ1-1; D might be TRBD1 (5 bases). CDR1 is MGHDK, CDR2 SYGVNS, per germline. This CDR3 has 15 residues. Trimming shortened V by 2 bases and J by 1 base, and 11 bases separated the two germline ends. This chain's CDR3 is CASSEGGEGNTEAFF. For the CDR3, the DNA is TGTGCCAGCAGTGAAGGGGGTGAGGGGAACACTGAAGCTTTCTTT.

This clone has just one count. The chain uses TRBV21-1 and TRBJ2-1; TRBD2, the D gene given by the table, was not confirmed from the DNA. TRBV21-1 is recorded as a pseudogene. The CDR3 is made up of 13 amino acids. CDR3 sequence: CAIQLAGGPCRFF. The CDR3 nucleotides are TGTGCCATCCAACTAGCGGGGGGGCCGTGTAGGTTCTTC.

The genes are TRBV4-3 and TRBJ1-2, with D perhaps TRBD1 (5 bases). The germline gives CDR1 LGHNA, CDR2 YSLEER. This CDR3 comprises 21 residues. The germline V and J ends were trimmed by 0 bases and 5 bases, with 31 bases remaining between them. In nucleotides, the CDR3 is TGCGCCAGCAGCCAAGATGCGGGAGTCCCAAGAAACAGGTGGGGGAGATATGGCTACACCTTC. Encoded protein: CASSQDAGVPRNRWGRYGYTF.

The chain combines TRBV13 with TRBJ2-7, with D perhaps TRBD2 (6 bases). The germline V and J ends were trimmed by 8 bases and 3 bases, with 14 bases remaining between them. Germline CDR1 reads PRHDT; CDR2 reads FYEKMQ (reference sequence). The CDR3 totals 13 residues. The CDR3 here is CASAGGVRYEQYF. The CDR3, as DNA: TGTGCCAGCGCTGGAGGGGTCCGCTACGAGCAGTACTTC.

The chain has TRBV5-5 and TRBJ1-4; the D is unclear. In germline, CDR1 is SGHKS, CDR2 YYEKEE (reference sequence). V was trimmed by 4 bases and J by 12 bases, leaving 19 bases between them. The CDR3 is 14 amino acids. The CDR3 DNA reads TGTGCCAGCAGCAGAGCACCTCGATACGGCGAACTGTTTTTT. Translation gives CASSRAPRYGELFF.

V and J are TRBV19 and TRBJ1-1, with D maybe TRBD1 (5 bases). The CDR3 sequence is 15 residues long. Germline loops: CDR1 LNHDA, CDR2 SQIVND (reference sequence). V was trimmed by 3 bases and J by 0 bases, leaving 11 bases between them. The CDR3 nucleotides are TGTGCCAGTAGTATTCTGGGGCAGCTGAACACTGAAGCTTTCTTT. This translates into CASSILGQLNTEAFF.